This T cell receptor beta chain was retrieved from a study of Ad26.COV2.S vaccination and SARS-CoV-2 variants. Study as a whole: Enrolled in COV1001, the donor was in the Ad26.COV2.S trial arm, which received the vaccine. The authors gave Ad26.COV2.S intramuscularly, either once or twice 56 days apart.

Clones were sequenced by immunoSEQ multiplex PCR, and TCRdb holds only the in-frame ones, with some missing. The table has 300,000 to 400,000 clones, roughly 90% seen once; the top ten hold around 5.5%. The treatment is: roughly 18 received Ad26.COV2.S at low or high dose, single or two shots; 5 received placebo; per-sample allocation not given. On day 63 after the first injection, vaccine and placebo recipients gave samples. Regarding the study as a whole: People who got the vaccine had more spike-specific TCR breadth than people who got placebo. The TCR-based breadth and depth measures might underestimate overall T cell responses.

As concerns this clone: The antigen is unknown.

Trimming shortened V by 5 bases and J by 4 bases, and 14 bases separated the two germline ends. CDR3 size: 14 residues. The germline V gene has CDR1 MDHEN and CDR2 SYDVKM. The sequenced sample was peripheral blood, obtained in a trial of Ad26.COV2.S vaccine versus placebo. The clonotype was recovered from a person between 18 and 65 years old who received the Ad26.COV2.S COVID-19 vaccine or a placebo. The chain is built from TRBV28 and TRBJ1-2; unclear D gene. The CDR3 bases are TGTGCCAGCAGTCAGGCCGGGTTCGTCTATGGCTACACCTTC. Protein product: CASSQAGFVYGYTF.